The 26 T cell receptor beta chains below were found in one sample sequenced in a study of shared clonotypes between healthy human individuals (dated by TCRdb to the early 2020s). Library creation used the immunoSEQ multiplex PCR assay. TCRdb obtained this table from immuneACCESS and retained in-frame rearrangements with V and J assigned. These tables miss some clones; where compared with another copy, unresolved V genes account for less than half of the shortfall, and the remainder is unexplained. This sample comprises roughly 1,500,000 clones, about 98.5% of them detected only once. Together, the top ten hold roughly 0.36% of the sample. Material: naive CD4+ T cells sorted from blood. In light of the paper, this sample's cell subset or site label describes: CD45RA+ positively selected. These TCRs come from a man aged 25-45 years in good health.

The chain links TRBV20-1 to TRBJ1-2; no reliable D call. This CDR3 has 8 amino acids. V was clipped by 0 bases and J by 11 bases, with 1 base between them. Germline CDR1 reads DFQATT; CDR2 reads SNEGSKA (reference sequence). In DNA form, the CDR3 reads TGCAGTGCTAGAGATTACACCTTC. Its protein product is CSARDYTF.

The rearrangement joins TRBV14 to TRBJ2-1; D not certain. This CDR3 is 16 amino acids long. CDR1 is SGHDN and CDR2 is FVKESK in the germline V gene. V was shortened by 4 bases and J by 0 bases, with 13 bases between the two germline ends. The CDR3 DNA is TGTGCCAGCAGCCTACTCCGGACGAGCTCCTACAATGAGCAGTTCTTC. Translating gives CASSLLRTSSYNEQFF.

About this clone: Within the sample, other DNA sequences also encode this same CDR3. The V gene is TRBV9, the J gene TRBJ2-7, with 10 positions matching TRBD1. Per the germline V gene, CDR1 is SGDLS and CDR2 is YYNGEE. This CDR3 has 14 residues. The V and J ends lost 4 bases and 4 bases, in that order; junction bases with no gene match: 5. Written as DNA, the CDR3 is TGTGCCAGCAGCCCCCGGACAGGGGGTTACGAGCAGTACTTC. Translating it yields CASSPRTGGYEQYF.

This chain links TRBV14 with TRBJ2-1; D may be TRBD1 or TRBD2 (5 bases each). This CDR3 spans 14 amino acids. V lost 6 bases, J lost 3 bases, and 12 bases lay in between. Germline CDR1 reads SGHDN; CDR2 reads FVKESK. The DNA of the CDR3 is TGTGCCAGCAGTCTAAGGGACGTCTACAATGAGCAGTTCTTC. This gives the protein CASSLRDVYNEQFF.

This chain links TRBV29-1 with TRBJ2-5, with D possibly being TRBD2 (7 bases). Trimming removed 7 bases at V and 5 bases at J, with 11 bases between. CDR1 is SQVTM, CDR2 ANQGSEA, per germline. CDR3 size: 11 residues. The CDR3 reads CSAGGYETQYF. Here the CDR3 DNA reads TGCAGCGCGGGGGGCTACGAGACCCAGTACTTC.

The V and J genes are TRBV5-1 and TRBJ2-7; a possible D gene is TRBD1 (6 bases). V gave up 3 bases and J gave up 4 bases, with 11 bases separating them. The length of the CDR3 is 13 residues. Germline lookup yields CDR1 SGHRS and CDR2 YFSETQ. The CDR3 DNA reads as TGCGCCAGCAGCTCTCAGGGGCTGTACGAGCAGTACTTC. It encodes CASSSQGLYEQYF.

CDR3 nucleotide sequence: TGTGCCAGCTCTATGGCAGGTACACAGCCCCAGCATTTT. Translating gives CASSMAGTQPQHF. The V and J genes are TRBV2 and TRBJ1-5; D gene unclear. Trimming shortened V by 8 bases and J by 7 bases, and 15 bases separated the two germline ends. This CDR3 has 13 residues. Per germline, CDR1 SNHLY and CDR2 FYNNEI.

The chain combines TRBV4-3 with TRBJ2-3, with 10 bases matching TRBD1. The CDR3 is 15 residues long. The V segment lost 1 base and the J segment 4 bases; nucleotides outside the gene matches: 2. Per germline, CDR1 LGHNA and CDR2 YSLEER. CDR3: CASSQVTGGADTQYF. The CDR3 DNA sequence: TGCGCCAGCAGCCAAGTGACAGGGGGCGCAGATACGCAGTATTTT.

This chain uses TRBV11-2 with TRBJ2-7; possible D gene TRBD1, 5 bases. Germline V lookup: CDR1 SGHAT, CDR2 FQNNGV. Trimming shortened V by 5 bases and J by 4 bases, and 12 bases separated the two germline ends. This CDR3 spans 13 amino acids. CDR3 residues: CASSPIREYEQYF. The DNA for the CDR3 is TGTGCCAGCAGCCCAATCAGGGAATACGAGCAGTACTTC.

The chain couples TRBV5-6 to TRBJ2-1; TRBD2 matches at 8 bases. In germline, CDR1 is SGHDT, CDR2 YYEEEE. Losses at the gene ends were 2 bases for V and 4 bases for J; bases not matched to a gene: 5. The CDR3 covers 15 residues. The CDR3 sequence is CASSFGPSGYNEQFF. For the CDR3, the DNA is TGTGCCAGCAGCTTCGGCCCTAGCGGGTACAATGAGCAGTTCTTC.

The V gene is TRBV27, the J gene TRBJ2-5; D assignment may be TRBD1 or TRBD2 (6 bases each). Between the trimmed V and J ends, which lost 6 bases and 5 bases, there was a span of 16 bases. Germline CDR1 reads MNHEY; CDR2 reads SMNVEV (reference sequence). The CDR3 contains 14 residues. The CDR3 spells CASRPSGAGETQYF. The CDR3 bases are TGTGCCAGCAGACCCTCAGGGGCGGGGGAGACCCAGTACTTC.

The chain employs TRBV5-1 and TRBJ2-7, with D perhaps TRBD1 (6 bases). The CDR3 spans 14 residues. Trimming pared 0 bases from V and 2 bases from J, leaving 9 bases between. Germline V gene sequence: CDR1 SGHRS, CDR2 YFSETQ. CDR3 residues: CASSLDRVPYEQYF. CDR3 in DNA: TGCGCCAGCAGCTTGGACAGGGTTCCCTACGAGCAGTACTTC. The full variable domain, rest sourced from reference TRBV5-1 and TRBJ2-7, is KAGVTQTPRYLIKTRGQQVTLSCSPISGHRSVSWYQQTPGQGLQFLFEYFSETQRNKGNFPGRFSGRQFSNSRSEMNVSTLELGDSALYLCASSLDRVPYEQYFGPGTRLTVT.

The chain recombines TRBV7-9 with TRBJ2-1; 8 nucleotides align to TRBD2. There are 16 residues in the CDR3. Germline V gene lookup returns CDR1 SEHNR and CDR2 FQNEAQ (reference sequence). V shed 5 bases and J 4 bases; nucleotides not matched to a gene: 10. CDR3 nucleotides: TGTGCCAGCAGCCCCTGGGGTAGCGGGAAATACAATGAGCAGTTCTTC. This codes for CASSPWGSGKYNEQFF.

The rearrangement joins TRBV7-2 to TRBJ1-3, with 8 bases matching TRBD1. Germline values: CDR1 SGHTA, CDR2 FQGNSA. V was clipped by 4 bases and J by 5 bases; unmatched bases: 7. The CDR3 covers 15 residues. CDR3 DNA sequence: TGTGCCAGCAGCTCCTCCTGGACAGGGAGAAACACCATATATTTT. Translated: CASSSSWTGRNTIYF.

J is TRBJ2-1 and V is TRBV27; 13 bases map to TRBD2. The CDR3 runs 16 residues. After removal of 3 bases from V and 8 bases from J, the junction contained 7 bases not matched to a gene. Germline values: CDR1 MNHEY, CDR2 SMNVEV (reference sequence). DNA for the CDR3: TGTGCCAGCAGTTTTCTGACTAGCGGGAGGTTTCATGAGCAGTTCTTC. Translated, it gives CASSFLTSGRFHEQFF.

The chain is built from TRBV28 and TRBJ1-4; 8 bases fit TRBD1. The CDR3 has 14 residues. After removal of 5 bases from V and 8 bases from J, the junction contained 7 bases not matched to a gene. CDR1 and CDR2 (germline): MDHEN, SYDVKM. CDR3 amino acids: CASSPGQGGEKLFF. In DNA form, the CDR3 reads TGTGCCAGCAGTCCTGGACAGGGTGGGGAAAAACTGTTTTTT.

This chain links TRBV5-5 with TRBJ1-5; D gene unclear. V was cut by 3 bases and J by 0 bases, with 16 bases left in between. Germline values: CDR1 SGHKS, CDR2 YYEKEE (reference sequence). The CDR3 covers 17 residues. This chain's CDR3 is CASSSILDGYSNQPQHF. The DNA of the CDR3 is TGTGCCAGCAGCTCGATACTAGACGGTTATAGCAATCAGCCCCAGCATTTT.

This clone has only one observation. At the DNA level, this CDR3 is encoded by other sequences in the same sample as well. This CDR3 is CAWSVLGRNQPQHF. CDR3 nucleotide sequence: TGTGCCTGGAGTGTACTTGGGCGCAATCAGCCCCAGCATTTT. The chain combines TRBV30 with TRBJ1-5; the D is unclear. Per germline, CDR1 GTSNPN and CDR2 SVGIG (reference sequence). This CDR3 has 14 amino acids. With 0 bases removed from V and 2 bases from J, the gap between germline ends came to 8 bases.

The genes are TRBV27 and TRBJ2-3; D ambiguous. This CDR3 is 13 amino acids long. Per the germline V gene, CDR1 is MNHEY and CDR2 is SMNVEV (reference sequence). V was pared by 4 bases and J by 1 base, with 6 bases between. The CDR3 coding sequence is TGTGCCAGCAGTTATGCGGGCACAGATACGCAGTATTTT. Amino acids: CASSYAGTDTQYF.

The J gene is TRBJ1-1, the V gene TRBV6-1, with D unresolved. Germline lookup yields CDR1 MNHNS and CDR2 SASEGT. The CDR3 has 13 amino acids. V was pared by 3 bases and J by 4 bases, with 9 bases between. CDR3 region: CASSDWEATEAFF. CDR3 sequence (DNA): TGTGCCAGCAGTGATTGGGAGGCCACTGAAGCTTTCTTT.

The chain employs TRBV11-3 and TRBJ1-3; D is uncertain. Germline-derived CDR1 and CDR2 are SGHNT and YENEEA. The CDR3 has 13 amino acids. Trimming left V 6 bases short and J 11 bases short, with 17 bases between. DNA of the CDR3: TGTGCCAGCAGTGCATTATTCAGGAAGGCCATATATTTT. Translating it yields CASSALFRKAIYF.

The chain joins TRBV7-2 to TRBJ2-1, with 7 bases aligning to TRBD2. Unmatched junction bases numbered 12, after V lost 3 bases and J lost 7 bases. The germline CDR1 and CDR2 sequences are SGHTA and FQGNSA. The CDR3 length is 16 residues. The CDR3 loop is CASSFYRGDGGNEQFF. CDR3 bases: TGTGCCAGCAGCTTTTACCGGGGGGACGGGGGTAATGAGCAGTTCTTC.

The chain employs TRBV2 and TRBJ2-5; the D gene could be TRBD1 or TRBD2 (5 bases each). V lost 7 bases and J lost 6, with 18 bases in between. There are 14 residues in the CDR3. Germline loops: CDR1 SNHLY, CDR2 FYNNEI. For the CDR3, the DNA is TGTGCCAGCACCCTGAGAGGGGATGGAAAGACCCAGTACTTC. Protein product: CASTLRGDGKTQYF.

This chain joins TRBV18 and TRBJ1-2; D might be TRBD1 (6 bases). The CDR3 is made up of 14 amino acids. V gave up 8 bases and J gave up 4 bases, with 17 bases separating them. Looked up from germline, CDR1 is KGHSH and CDR2 is LQKENI. The CDR3 region has the DNA TGTGCCAGCCACCCCGGGACATGGGCCTATGGCTACACCTTC. Translation: CASHPGTWAYGYTF. The full variable domain, completed using reference TRBV18 and TRBJ1-2, is NAGVMQNPRHLVRRRGQEARLRCSPMKGHSHVYWYRQLPEEGLKFMVYLQKENIIDESGMPKERFSAEFPKEGPSILRIQQVVRGDSAAYFCASHPGTWAYGYTFGSGTRLTVV.

The V call is TRBV30, the J call TRBJ2-1; 11 nucleotides align to TRBD2. CDR3 size: 15 residues. Germline-derived CDR1 and CDR2 are GTSNPN and SVGIG (reference sequence). J lost 8 bases, V lost 2 bases, and 8 bases had no gene match. CDR3 region: CAWSKPLAGDHEQFF. The DNA for the CDR3 is TGTGCCTGGAGTAAGCCACTAGCGGGAGATCATGAGCAGTTCTTC.

This clone came up once. The chain joins TRBV21-1 to TRBJ2-7. TRBV21-1 is designated a pseudogene. The CDR3 is made up of 16 amino acids. CDR3 DNA: TGTGCCAGCAGCACACGTGGACCCCGAACATACTACGAGCAGTACTTC. Protein sequence: CASSTRGPRTYYEQYF.